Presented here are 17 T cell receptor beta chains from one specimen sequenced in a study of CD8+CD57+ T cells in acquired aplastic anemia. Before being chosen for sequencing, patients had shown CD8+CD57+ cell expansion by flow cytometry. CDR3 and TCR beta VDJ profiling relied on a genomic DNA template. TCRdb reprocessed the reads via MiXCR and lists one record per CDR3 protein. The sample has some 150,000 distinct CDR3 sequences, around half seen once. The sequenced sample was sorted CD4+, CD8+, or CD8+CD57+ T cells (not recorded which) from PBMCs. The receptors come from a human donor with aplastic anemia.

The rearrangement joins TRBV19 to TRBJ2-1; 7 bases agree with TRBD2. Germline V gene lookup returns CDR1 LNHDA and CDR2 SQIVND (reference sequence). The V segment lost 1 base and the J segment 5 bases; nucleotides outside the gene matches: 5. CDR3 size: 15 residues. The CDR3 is CASSIVASGHNEQFF. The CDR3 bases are TGTGCCAGTAGTATAGTGGCTAGCGGACACAATGAGCAGTTCTTC.

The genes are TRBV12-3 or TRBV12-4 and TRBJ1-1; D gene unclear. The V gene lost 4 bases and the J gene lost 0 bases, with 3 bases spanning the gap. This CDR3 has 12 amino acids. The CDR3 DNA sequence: TGTGCCAGCAGTTACGTGAACACTGAAGCTTTCTTT. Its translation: CASSYVNTEAFF.

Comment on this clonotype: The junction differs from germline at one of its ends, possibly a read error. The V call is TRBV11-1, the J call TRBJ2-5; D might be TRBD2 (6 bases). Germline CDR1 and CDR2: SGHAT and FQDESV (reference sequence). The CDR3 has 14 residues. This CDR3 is CASSQGGGEETQYF. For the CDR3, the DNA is TGCGCCAGCAGCCAAGGAGGAGGGGAAGAGACCCAGTACTTC.

CDR3 bases: TGCGCCAGCAGCAACTCTCTTTCCTACAATGAGCAGTTCTTC. It yields the protein CASSNSLSYNEQFF. The chain uses TRBV5-1 and TRBJ2-1, with D uncertain. The CDR3 runs 14 residues. V lost 4 bases to trimming and J lost 1 base, with 9 bases between them. The germline CDR1 and CDR2 sequences are SGHRS and YFSETQ.

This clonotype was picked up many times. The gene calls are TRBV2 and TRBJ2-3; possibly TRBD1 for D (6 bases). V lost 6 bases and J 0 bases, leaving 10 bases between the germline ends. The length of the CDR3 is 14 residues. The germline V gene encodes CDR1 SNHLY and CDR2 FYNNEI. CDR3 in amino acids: CASSLTGSTDTQYF. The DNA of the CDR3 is TGTGCCAGCAGCCTAACAGGGAGCACAGATACGCAGTATTTT.

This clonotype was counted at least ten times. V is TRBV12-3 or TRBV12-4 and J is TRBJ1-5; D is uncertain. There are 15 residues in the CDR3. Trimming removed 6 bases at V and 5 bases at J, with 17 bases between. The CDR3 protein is CASSPTGLTHQPQHF. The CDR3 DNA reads TGTGCCAGCAGCCCCACGGGGTTGACCCATCAGCCCCAGCATTTT.

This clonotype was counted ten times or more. The CDR3 coding sequence is TGCGCCAGCAGTTTCCTCCTGGGGCGGGGGGAAAAACTGTTTTTT. Translation gives CASSFLLGRGEKLFF. This sequence joins TRBV5-1 and TRBJ1-4, with D maybe TRBD1 (5 bases). The CDR3 totals 15 residues. Germline V gene lookup returns CDR1 SGHRS and CDR2 YFSETQ. Trimming cost V 5 bases and J 8 bases, with 19 bases left between them. Together with reference TRBV5-1 and TRBJ1-4, the CDR3 gives the full variable domain: KAGVTQTPRYLIKTRGQQVTLSCSPISGHRSVSWYQQTPGQGLQFLFEYFSETQRNKGNFPGRFSGRQFSNSRSEMNVSTLELGDSALYLCASSFLLGRGEKLFFGSGTQLSVL.

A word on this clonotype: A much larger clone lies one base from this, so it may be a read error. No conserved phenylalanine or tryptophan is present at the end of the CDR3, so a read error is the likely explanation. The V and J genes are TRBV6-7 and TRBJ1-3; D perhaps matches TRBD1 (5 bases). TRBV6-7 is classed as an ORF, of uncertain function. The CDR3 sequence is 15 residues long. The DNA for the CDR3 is TGTGCTCAGCATGGGACGAGGGTCCCTGGAAACACCATATATCTT. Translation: CAQHGTRVPGNTIYL.

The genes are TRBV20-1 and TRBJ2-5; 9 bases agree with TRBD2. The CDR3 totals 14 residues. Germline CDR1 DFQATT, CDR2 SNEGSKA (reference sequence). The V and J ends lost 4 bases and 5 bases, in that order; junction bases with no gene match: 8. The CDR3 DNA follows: TGCAGTGCTACTCGAGCGGGAGGCCCTGAGACCCAGTACTTC. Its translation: CSATRAGGPETQYF.

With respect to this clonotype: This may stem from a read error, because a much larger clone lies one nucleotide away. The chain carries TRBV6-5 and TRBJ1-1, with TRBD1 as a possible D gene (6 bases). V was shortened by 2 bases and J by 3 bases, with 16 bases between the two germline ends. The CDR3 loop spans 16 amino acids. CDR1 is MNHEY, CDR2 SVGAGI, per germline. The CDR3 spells CASSYVPGQLDTEAFF. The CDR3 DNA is TGTGCCAGCAGTTACGTTCCCGGACAGTTGGACACTGAAGCTTTCTTT.

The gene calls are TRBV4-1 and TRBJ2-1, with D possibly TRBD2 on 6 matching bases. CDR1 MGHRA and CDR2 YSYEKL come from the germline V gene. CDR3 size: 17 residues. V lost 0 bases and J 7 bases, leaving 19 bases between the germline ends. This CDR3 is CASSQDTETGVWNEQFF. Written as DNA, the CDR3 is TGCGCCAGCAGCCAAGATACAGAAACGGGAGTCTGGAATGAGCAGTTCTTC.

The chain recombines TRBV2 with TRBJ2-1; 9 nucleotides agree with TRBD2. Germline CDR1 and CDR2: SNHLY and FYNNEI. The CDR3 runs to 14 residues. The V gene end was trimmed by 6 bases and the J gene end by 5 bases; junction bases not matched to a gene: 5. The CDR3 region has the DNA TGTGCCAGCAGGAATAGCGGGAGCGACAATGAGCAGTTCTTC. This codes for CASRNSGSDNEQFF.

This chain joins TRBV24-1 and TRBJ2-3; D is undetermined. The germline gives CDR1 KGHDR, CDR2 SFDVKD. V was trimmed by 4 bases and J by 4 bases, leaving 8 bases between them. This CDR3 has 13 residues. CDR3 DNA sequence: TGTGCCACCAGTGAAGGAGCTCCAGATACGCAGTATTTT. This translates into CATSEGAPDTQYF.

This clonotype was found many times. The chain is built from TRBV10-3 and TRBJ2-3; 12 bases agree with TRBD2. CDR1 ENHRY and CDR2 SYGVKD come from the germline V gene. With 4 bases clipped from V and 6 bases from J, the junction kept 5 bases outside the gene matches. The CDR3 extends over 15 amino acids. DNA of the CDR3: TGTGCCATCAGTGCACTAGCGGGGGGTGGCGATACGCAGTATTTT. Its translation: CAISALAGGGDTQYF.

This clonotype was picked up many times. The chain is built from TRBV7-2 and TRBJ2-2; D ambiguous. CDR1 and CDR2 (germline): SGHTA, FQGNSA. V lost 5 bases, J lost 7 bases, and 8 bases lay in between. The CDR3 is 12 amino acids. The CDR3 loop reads CASSIPGGELFF. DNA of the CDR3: TGTGCCAGCAGCATTCCGGGCGGGGAGCTGTTTTTT.

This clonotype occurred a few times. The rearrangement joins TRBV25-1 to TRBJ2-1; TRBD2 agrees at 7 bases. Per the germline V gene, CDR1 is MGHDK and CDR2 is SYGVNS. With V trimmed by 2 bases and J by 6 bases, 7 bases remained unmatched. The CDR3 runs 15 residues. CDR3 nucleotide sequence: TGTGCCAGCAGTGAAGTGACTAGCAGTTCCAATGAGCAGTTCTTC. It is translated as CASSEVTSSSNEQFF.

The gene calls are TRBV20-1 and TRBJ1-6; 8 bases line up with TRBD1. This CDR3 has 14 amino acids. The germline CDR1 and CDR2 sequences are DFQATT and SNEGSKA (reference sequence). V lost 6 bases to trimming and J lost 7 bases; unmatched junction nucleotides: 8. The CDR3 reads CSASNDRGNSPLHF. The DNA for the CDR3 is TGCAGTGCCAGTAATGACAGGGGAAATTCACCCCTCCACTTT.